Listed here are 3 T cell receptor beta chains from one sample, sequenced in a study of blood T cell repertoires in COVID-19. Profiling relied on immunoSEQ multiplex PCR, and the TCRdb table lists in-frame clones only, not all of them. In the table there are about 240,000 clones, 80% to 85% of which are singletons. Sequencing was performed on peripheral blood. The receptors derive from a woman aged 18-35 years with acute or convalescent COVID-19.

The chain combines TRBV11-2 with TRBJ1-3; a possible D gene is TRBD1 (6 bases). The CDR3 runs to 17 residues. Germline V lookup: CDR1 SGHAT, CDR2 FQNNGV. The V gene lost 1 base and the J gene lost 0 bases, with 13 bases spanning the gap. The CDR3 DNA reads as TGTGCCAGCAGCTTAGTCGGGGGGCCGAGCTCTGGAAACACCATATATTTT. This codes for CASSLVGGPSSGNTIYF.

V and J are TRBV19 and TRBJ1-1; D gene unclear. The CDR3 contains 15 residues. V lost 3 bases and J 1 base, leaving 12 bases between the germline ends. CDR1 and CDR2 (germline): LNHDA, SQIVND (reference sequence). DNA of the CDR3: TGTGCCAGTAGTATCGCGCGACAATCGAACACTGAAGCTTTCTTT. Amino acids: CASSIARQSNTEAFF.

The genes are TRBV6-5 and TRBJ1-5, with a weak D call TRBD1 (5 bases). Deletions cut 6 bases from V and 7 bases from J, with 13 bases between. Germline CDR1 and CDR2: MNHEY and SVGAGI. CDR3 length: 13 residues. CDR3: CASRHDGGQPQHF. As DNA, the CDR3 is TGTGCCAGCAGGCACGATGGGGGGCAGCCCCAGCATTTT.